In its sample, the clone carrying this TCR beta chain was seen many times. Its cognate antigen is unknown. Healthy Caucasians, and only they, were the donors. The sample is drawn from a study of identical twins. Germline V lookup: CDR1 SGDLS, CDR2 YYNGEE. The CDR3 totals 16 residues. V lost 0 bases and J lost 3; bases outside the gene matches: 7. Notes on the study in general: Out-of-frame alpha sequences that twins shared showed excess low generation probability. Rather than following the same donors, the conclusions depended on cross-sectional statistical analysis.

Unique molecular identifiers were present on the cDNA, which also gained a universal primer site by template switching. TCRdb processed the 5' RACE reads anew with MiXCR; each CDR3 protein has one entry. This sample yields hundreds of thousands of distinct CDR3 sequences, of which approximately 6.1% are seen a single time; approximately 2% belongs to the top ten. V usage is TRBV9 and J usage is TRBJ2-3, with 7 positions matching TRBD2. This sequence originates from a young man in good health. The sequencing input was naive T cells sorted from blood. This CDR3 reads CASSVEDSGFTDTQYF. CDR3 bases: TGTGCCAGCAGCGTAGAAGATAGCGGGTTTACAGATACGCAGTATTTT.